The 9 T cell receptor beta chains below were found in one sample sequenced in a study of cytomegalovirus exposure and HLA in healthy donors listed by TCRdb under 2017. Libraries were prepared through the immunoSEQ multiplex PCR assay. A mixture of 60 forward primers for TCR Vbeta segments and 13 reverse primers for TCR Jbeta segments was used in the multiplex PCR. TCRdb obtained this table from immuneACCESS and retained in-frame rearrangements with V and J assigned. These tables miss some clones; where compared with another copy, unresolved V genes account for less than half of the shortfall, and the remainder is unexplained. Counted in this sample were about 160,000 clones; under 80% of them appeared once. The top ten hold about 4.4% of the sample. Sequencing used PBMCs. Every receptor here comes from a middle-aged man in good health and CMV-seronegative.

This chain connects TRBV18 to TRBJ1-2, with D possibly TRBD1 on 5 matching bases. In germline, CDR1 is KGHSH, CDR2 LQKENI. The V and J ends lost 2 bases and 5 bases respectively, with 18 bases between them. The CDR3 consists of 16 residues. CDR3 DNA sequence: TGTGCCAGCTCACCAAAAGAGAGCGGGGCTATTTATGGCTACACCTTC. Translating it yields CASSPKESGAIYGYTF. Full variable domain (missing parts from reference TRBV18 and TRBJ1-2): NAGVMQNPRHLVRRRGQEARLRCSPMKGHSHVYWYRQLPEEGLKFMVYLQKENIIDESGMPKERFSAEFPKEGPSILRIQQVVRGDSAAYFCASSPKESGAIYGYTFGSGTRLTVV.

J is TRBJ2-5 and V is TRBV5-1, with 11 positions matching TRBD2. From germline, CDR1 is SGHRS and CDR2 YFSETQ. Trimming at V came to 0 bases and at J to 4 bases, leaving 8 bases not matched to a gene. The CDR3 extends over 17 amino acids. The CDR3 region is CASSLGALAGARETQYF. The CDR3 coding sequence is TGCGCCAGCAGCTTGGGGGCACTAGCGGGGGCCCGAGAGACCCAGTACTTC.

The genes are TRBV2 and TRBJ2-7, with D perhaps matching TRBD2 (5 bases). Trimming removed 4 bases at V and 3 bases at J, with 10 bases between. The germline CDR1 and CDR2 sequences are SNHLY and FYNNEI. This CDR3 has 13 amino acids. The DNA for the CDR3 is TGTGCCAGCAGTGGTTCGGGAAACTACGAGCAGTACTTC. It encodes CASSGSGNYEQYF.

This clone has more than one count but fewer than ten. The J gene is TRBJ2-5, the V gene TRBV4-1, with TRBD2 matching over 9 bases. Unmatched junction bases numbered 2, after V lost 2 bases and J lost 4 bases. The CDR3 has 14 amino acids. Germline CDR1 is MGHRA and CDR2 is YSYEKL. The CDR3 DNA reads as TGCGCCAGCAGCCAATTAGCGGGGGTAGAGACCCAGTACTTC. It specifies CASSQLAGVETQYF.

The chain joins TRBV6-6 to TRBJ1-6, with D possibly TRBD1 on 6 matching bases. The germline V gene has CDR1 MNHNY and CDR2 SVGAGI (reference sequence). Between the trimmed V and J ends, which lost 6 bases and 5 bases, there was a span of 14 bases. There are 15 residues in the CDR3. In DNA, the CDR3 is TGTGCCAGCAGGTACGGGACATCCGATAATTCACCCCTCCACTTT. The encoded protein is CASRYGTSDNSPLHF.

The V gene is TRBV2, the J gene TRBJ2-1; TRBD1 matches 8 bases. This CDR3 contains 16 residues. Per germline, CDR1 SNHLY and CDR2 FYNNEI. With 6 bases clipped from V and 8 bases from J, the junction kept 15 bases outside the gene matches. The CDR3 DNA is TGTGCCAGCAGCGGAAATACAGGGGGAGTGTTCGATGAGCAGTTCTTC. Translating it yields CASSGNTGGVFDEQFF.

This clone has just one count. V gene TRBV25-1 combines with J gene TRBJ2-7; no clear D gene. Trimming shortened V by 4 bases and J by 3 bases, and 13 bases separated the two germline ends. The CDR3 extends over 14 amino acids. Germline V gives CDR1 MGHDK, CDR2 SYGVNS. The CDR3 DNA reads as TGTGCCAGCAGTGGTTCTCTCGCTATCTACGAGCAGTACTTC. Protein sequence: CASSGSLAIYEQYF.

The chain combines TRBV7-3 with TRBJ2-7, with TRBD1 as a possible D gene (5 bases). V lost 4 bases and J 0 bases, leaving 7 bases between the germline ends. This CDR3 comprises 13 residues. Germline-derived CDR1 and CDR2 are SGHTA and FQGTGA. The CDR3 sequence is CASSYDSSYEQYF. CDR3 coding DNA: TGTGCCAGCAGCTACGACAGCTCCTACGAGCAGTACTTC.

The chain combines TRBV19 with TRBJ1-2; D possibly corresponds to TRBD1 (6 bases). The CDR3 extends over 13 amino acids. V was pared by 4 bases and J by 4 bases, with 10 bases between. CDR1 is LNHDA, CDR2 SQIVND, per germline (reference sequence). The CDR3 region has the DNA TGTGCCAGTAGTACCCCACAGGGCTATGGCTACACCTTC. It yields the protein CASSTPQGYGYTF.